These 7 T cell receptor beta chains share one sample of origin, sequenced in a study of blood T cell repertoires in COVID-19. Using immunoSEQ multiplex PCR, the repertoire was profiled, and TCRdb retains in-frame clones only, with some absent. The data contain about 200,000 clones, roughly 90% of them singletons. The source material was PBMCs or T cells enriched from blood (not recorded which). These receptors originate from a woman aged 30 to 39 who had recovered from COVID-19.

The rearrangement joins TRBV12-3 or TRBV12-4 to TRBJ1-2; maybe TRBD1 (6 bases). Trimming pared 1 base from V and 7 bases from J, leaving 7 bases between. The CDR3 loop spans 12 amino acids. The CDR3 is CASSLGTVGYTF. The CDR3 DNA is TGTGCCAGCAGTTTAGGGACAGTTGGCTACACCTTC.

This clone was seen more than once but under ten times. This CDR3 reads CASSPTEITTNEKLFF. The CDR3 coding sequence is TGTGCCAGCTCACCGACAGAAATCACAACTAATGAAAAACTGTTTTTT. The V and J genes are TRBV18 and TRBJ1-4; D is possibly TRBD1 (5 bases). Trimming pared 3 bases from V and 0 bases from J, leaving 11 bases between. Looked up from germline, CDR1 is KGHSH and CDR2 is LQKENI. This CDR3 is 16 amino acids long.

Notes on this clone: This same CDR3 is encoded by further DNA sequences in the sample. V gene TRBV9 combines with J gene TRBJ2-7, with 7 bases fitting TRBD1. The CDR3 is 14 residues long. After removal of 4 bases from V and 2 bases from J, the junction contained 6 bases not matched to a gene. The germline gives CDR1 SGDLS, CDR2 YYNGEE. CDR3 in DNA: TGTGCCAGCAGCTCCCGGACAGGTCCCTACGAGCAGTACTTC. Translating gives CASSSRTGPYEQYF.

This clone came up many times. This rearrangement joins TRBV6-4 to TRBJ2-1; no reliable D call. Germline assignment: CDR1 MRHNA and CDR2 SNTAGT. The CDR3 totals 15 residues. V shed 4 bases and J shed 0 bases, with 10 bases lying between them. This CDR3 reads CASSGEPSSYNEQFF. DNA of the CDR3: TGTGCCAGCAGTGGTGAACCCAGCTCCTACAATGAGCAGTTCTTC.

This chain links TRBV29-1 with TRBJ1-1; D is perhaps TRBD1 (5 bases). The germline V and J ends were trimmed by 7 bases and 4 bases, with 13 bases remaining between them. From germline, CDR1 is SQVTM and CDR2 ANQGSEA. This CDR3 has 12 residues. CDR3 sequence: CSAGGVGTEAFF. The DNA of the CDR3 is TGCAGCGCCGGGGGGGTTGGCACTGAAGCTTTCTTT.

The chain couples TRBV18 to TRBJ1-5, with no clear D. V was clipped by 2 bases and J by 1 base, with 6 bases between them. The CDR3 is made up of 14 amino acids. Germline CDR1 KGHSH, CDR2 LQKENI. For the CDR3, the DNA is TGTGCCAGCTCACCATTGCGGAGCAATCAGCCCCAGCATTTT. Protein sequence: CASSPLRSNQPQHF.

CDR3 in DNA: TGTGCCAGCAGCTTAACAGGGACCGAGGGGGGCTACACCTTC. Translating it yields CASSLTGTEGGYTF. This chain joins TRBV7-9 and TRBJ1-2; possibly TRBD1 for D (6 bases). Deletions cut 2 bases from V and 8 bases from J, with 15 bases between. Germline V gene sequence: CDR1 SEHNR, CDR2 FQNEAQ (reference sequence). This CDR3 has 14 amino acids. Combining the CDR3 with reference TRBV7-9 and TRBJ1-2 gives the whole variable domain DTGVSQNPRHKITKRGQNVTFRCDPISEHNRLYWYRQTLGQGPEFLTYFQNEAQLEKSRLLSDRFSAERPKGSFSTLEIQRTEQGDSAMYLCASSLTGTEGGYTFGSGTRLTVV.